The 19 T cell receptor beta chains presented below share a single source sample, sequenced in a study of tumor-infiltrating lymphocytes in primary liver carcinoma. Germline DNA was also extracted, and blood RNA derived from unsorted whole blood. The investigators made TCR beta cDNA from 500 ng total RNA, using a constant-region primer. Three nested multiplex PCR rounds, a slightly modified ARM-PCR, produced the libraries for TCR beta. TRBV1-TRBV30 forward primers paired with a C-beta reverse primer drove the first two PCR rounds, around 9 cycles each. TCRdb recomputed calls from the multiplex PCR reads with MiXCR, one row per CDR3 protein. The sample yields fewer than 350,000 distinct CDR3 sequences, more than 55% seen once. The sequenced sample was peripheral blood. The receptors stem from a man between 35 and 55 years old with primary liver carcinoma and hepatitis B virus infection.

This clonotype was recorded at least ten times. The chain employs TRBV30 and TRBJ2-1; D gene unclear. CDR1 and CDR2 from the germline V gene are GTSNPN and SVGIG (reference sequence). CDR3 length: 11 amino acids. The V end lost 1 base, the J end lost 10 bases, and 8 bases lay between the germline ends. In nucleotides, the CDR3 is TGTGCCTGGAGTGAGGTAGAGGAGCAGTTCTTC. The encoded protein is CAWSEVEEQFF.

This clonotype appeared once. The CDR3 sequence is CASSRDTEGYYEQYF. Written as DNA, the CDR3 is TGTGCCAGCAGCCGCGACACAGAGGGATACTACGAGCAGTACTTC. V gene TRBV5-4 combines with J gene TRBJ2-7, with D possibly TRBD2 on 5 matching bases. Germline CDR1 is SGHNT and CDR2 is YYREEE (reference sequence). The germline V and J ends were trimmed by 4 bases and 3 bases, with 17 bases remaining between them. CDR3 size: 15 residues.

The gene calls are TRBV10-2 and TRBJ1-1; D perhaps matches TRBD1 (6 bases). This CDR3 comprises 16 residues. Germline V gene data show CDR1 as WSHSY and CDR2 as SAAADI. V was cut by 7 bases and J by 4 bases, with 22 bases left in between. The CDR3 region is CASTTHGQGIGTEAFF. The CDR3 nucleotides read TGCGCCAGCACCACCCATGGGCAGGGGATCGGCACTGAAGCTTTCTTT.

This clonotype has a handful of counts. The chain carries TRBV5-4 and TRBJ2-7; D remains unclear. The CDR3 is 15 residues long. Looked up from germline, CDR1 is SGHNT and CDR2 is YYREEE (reference sequence). The V end lost 0 bases, the J end lost 1 base, and 11 bases lay between the germline ends. This chain's CDR3 is CASSLGGSDSYEQYF. The CDR3 DNA reads TGTGCCAGCAGCTTGGGTGGTTCAGATTCCTACGAGCAGTACTTC. Using reference TRBV5-4 and TRBJ2-7 for the parts outside the CDR3, the full variable domain is ETGVTQSPTHLIKTRGQQVTLRCSSQSGHNTVSWYQQALGQGPQFIFQYYREEENGRGNFPPRFSGLQFPNYSSELNVNALELDDSALYLCASSLGGSDSYEQYFGPGTRLTVT.

The J gene is TRBJ2-3, the V gene TRBV21-1; TRBD1 is taken as the D call from the table, unchecked against the DNA. TRBV21-1 is a recognized pseudogene. This CDR3 has 18 amino acids. The CDR3 nucleotides are TGTGCCAGCAGCATCGGATACGGACCGGGAGACGACACAGATACGCAGTATTTT. This sequence encodes CASSIGYGPGDDTDTQYF.

This clonotype has a count of ten or more. The V call is TRBV12-3 or TRBV12-4, the J call TRBJ2-5; maybe TRBD2 (5 bases). V was shortened by 8 bases and J by 7 bases, with 17 bases between the two germline ends. The CDR3 spans 13 residues. CDR3 bases: TGTGCCAGCGCCTACGGTAGCCGGGGGACCCAGTACTTC. Translation gives CASAYGSRGTQYF.

The chain couples TRBV29-1 to TRBJ2-1; D is ambiguous. Germline CDR1 and CDR2: SQVTM and ANQGSEA. V was shortened by 4 bases and J by 5 bases, with 9 bases between the two germline ends. The CDR3 loop spans 12 amino acids. CDR3 DNA sequence: TGCAGCGTTGGATTGGGGAACAATGAGCAGTTCTTC. Amino acid sequence: CSVGLGNNEQFF.

This clonotype was observed a single time. At one end the junction does not follow the germline gene, possibly because of a read error. This chain uses TRBV4-2 with TRBJ2-5; 7 bases align to TRBD2. CDR3 size: 14 residues. CDR1 and CDR2 (germline): LGHNA, YNFKEQ. CDR3 in amino acids: CASSKTSSQKTQYF. Here the CDR3 DNA reads TGCGCCAGCAGCAAGACTAGCAGTCAAAAGACCCAGTACTTC.

Details on this clonotype: A read error is possible here, since a much larger clone lies one base away. J is TRBJ2-5 and V is TRBV29-1, with 7 positions matching TRBD1. This CDR3 region has 12 residues. Germline lookup yields CDR1 SQVTM and CDR2 ANQGSEA. The CDR3 here is CNVVTGKETQYF. CDR3 nucleotide sequence: TGCAACGTTGTGACAGGGAAAGAGACCCAGTACTTC.

This clonotype was detected many times. The chain joins TRBV6-1 to TRBJ1-1; no firm D call. The V end lost 10 bases, the J end lost 1 base, and 16 bases lay between the germline ends. Germline V lookup: CDR1 MNHNS, CDR2 SASEGT. CDR3 size: 14 residues. The CDR3 DNA reads TGTGCCACCCGGCTTAGACGGGGGAACACTGAAGCTTTCTTT. Translating it yields CATRLRRGNTEAFF.

In the case of this clonotype: This may be a read error, as it is one base from a much larger clone. The V and J genes are TRBV6-2 or TRBV6-3 and TRBJ2-7, with 8 bases lining up with TRBD2. The CDR3 sequence is 12 residues long. CDR1 MNHEY and CDR2 SVGEGT come from the germline V gene. For the CDR3, the DNA is TGTGCCAGCAGCCCTAGGGAGCGGGAGCATTACTTC. Amino acid sequence: CASSPREREHYF.

Points on this clonotype: The conserved final phenylalanine or tryptophan is absent from the CDR3, which likely points to a read error. V usage is TRBV29-1 and J usage is TRBJ2-5, with D perhaps given as TRBD1 or TRBD2 (5 bases each). Trimming removed 1 base at V and 6 bases at J, with 9 bases between. The CDR3 is 12 amino acids. The germline V gene has CDR1 SQVTM and CDR2 ANQGSEA. DNA for the CDR3: TGCAGCGTTGAAGGAGAGGGGAAGACCCAGTACCTC. Translating it yields CSVEGEGKTQYL.

With respect to this clonotype: This may come from a read error, since a much larger clone is one base off. Here the CDR3 DNA reads TGTGCCAGCAATTCGGACAGGGAGTATAGCAATCAGCCCCGGCATTTT. It codes for CASNSDREYSNQPRHF. The gene calls are TRBV6-2 or TRBV6-3 and TRBJ1-5; 8 bases are shared with TRBD1. CDR3 length: 16 amino acids. Germline-derived CDR1 and CDR2 are MNHEY and SVGEGT.

This clonotype was counted ten times or more. The gene calls are TRBV6-5 and TRBJ2-5; 8 bases agree with TRBD2. The CDR3 spans 14 residues. V shed 8 bases and J 2 bases; nucleotides not matched to a gene: 7. The germline V gene has CDR1 MNHEY and CDR2 SVGAGI. The CDR3 protein is CASSPGGRQETQYF. The DNA for the CDR3 is TGTGCCAGCTCCCCGGGAGGGCGTCAAGAGACCCAGTACTTC.

Note on this clonotype: A junction end diverges from the germline sequence, so it may reflect a read error. The rearrangement joins TRBV7-8 to TRBJ2-2, with 11 bases matching TRBD2. This CDR3 contains 15 residues. Germline values: CDR1 SGHVS, CDR2 FQNEAQ. In DNA, the CDR3 is TGTGCTAGCATCCTGCTAGCGGGAGGATTCGGGGAGATGTTTTTT. Translated: CASILLAGGFGEMFF. The entire variable domain, with the rest obtained from reference TRBV7-8 and TRBJ2-2, is as follows: GAGVSQSPRYKVAKRGQDVALRCDPISGHVSLFWYQQALGQGPEFLTYFQNEAQLDKSGLPSDRFFAERPEGSVSTLKIQRTQQEDSAVYLCASILLAGGFGEMFFGEGSRLTVL.

The rearrangement uses TRBV25-1 and TRBJ1-2; D perhaps matches TRBD1 (6 bases). The CDR3 runs 14 residues. Trimming took 1 base from V and 4 from J, leaving 10 bases between them. CDR1 and CDR2 (germline): MGHDK, SYGVNS. The CDR3, as DNA: TGTGCCAGCAGTGAATTAGGGGGGAGCTATGGCTACACCTTC. This sequence encodes CASSELGGSYGYTF.

In regard to this clonotype: The junction differs from germline at one of its ends, possibly a read error. The CDR3 DNA is TGTGCCAGCAGCCTACTTAGAGACATGTACGAGCAGCACTTC. This translates into CASSLLRDMYEQHF. The chain is built from TRBV11-2 and TRBJ2-7, with D hard to call. Germline V gene lookup returns CDR1 SGHAT and CDR2 FQNNGV. This CDR3 has 14 amino acids.

This clonotype was picked up a small number of times. This may arise from a read error, as a much more abundant clone is one base away. The chain is built from TRBV6-5 and TRBJ2-5, with D hard to call. The germline V and J ends were trimmed by 8 bases and 4 bases, with 11 bases remaining between them. Germline CDR1 reads MNHEY; CDR2 reads SVGAGI. CDR3 length: 12 amino acids. DNA of the CDR3: TGTGCCAGCGACCCGGGCGGAGAGACCCAGTACTTC. The encoded protein is CASDPGGETQYF.

Concerning this clonotype: A much more abundant neighbour one base away suggests this may be a read error. The V gene is TRBV29-1, the J gene TRBJ2-7, with 9 bases identical to TRBD2. Per germline, CDR1 SQVTM and CDR2 ANQGSEA. Losses at the gene ends were 6 bases for V and 3 bases for J; bases not matched to a gene: 9. The CDR3 is 14 amino acids. In DNA form, the CDR3 reads TGCAGCGTCCTCTCCCAGACTAGCGGCTACGAGCAGTACTTC. Translating it yields CSVLSQTSGYEQYF.